Listed here is a single T cell receptor (beta chain). This sample was taken from a study of T cells in Graves' hyperthyroidism and ophthalmopathy. The CDR3 is made up of 16 amino acids. CDR1 and CDR2 (germline): DFQATT, SNEGSKA (reference sequence). V lost 6 bases, J lost 1 base, and 19 bases lay in between. Researchers amplified the TCR beta CDR3 regions from RNA transcripts. First-round RT-PCR with HTBI primers amplified the TCR CDR3 region. TCRdb passed the multiplex PCR reads through MiXCR, listing each CDR3 protein once. The sample holds approximately 490,000 distinct CDR3 sequences, less than 25% seen once.

The sequence was obtained from a woman in her seventies with Graves' ophthalmopathy. The genes are TRBV20-1 and TRBJ2-1; a weak D match, TRBD2 (6 bases). The sequencing input was blood. The CDR3 here is CSAGTGGLVSYNEQFF. The CDR3 DNA sequence: TGCAGTGCCGGGACTGGCGGGTTGGTTTCCTACAATGAGCAGTTCTTC.